Following are 24 T cell receptor beta chains from one sample sequenced in a study of regulatory T cells in long-lasting Graves disease. CDR3-region Arm-PCR and iRepertoire HTBI primers produced the TCR beta libraries. Via MiXCR, TCRdb re-called the multiplex PCR reads, giving one row per CDR3 protein. In the table there are 620,000 or so distinct CDR3 sequences, roughly 15% of which are singletons. As for time point: newly diagnosed GD, antithyroid drugs for less than 3 months. From PBMCs, RNA was extracted and then used to make the TCR library. The same data also went into a second study, on T cells in Graves' hyperthyroidism and ophthalmopathy.

The input for sequencing was peripheral blood mononuclear cells (PBMCs), taken at new diagnosis, from a patient treated with antithyroid drugs. The receptors stem from a woman aged 25 to 39 with Graves disease.

For this clonotype: Being one base from a much bigger clone, this may be a read error. V usage is TRBV12-3 or TRBV12-4 and J usage is TRBJ1-4; D is perhaps TRBD1 (5 bases). The CDR3 totals 14 residues. Trimming took off 3 bases at V and 8 bases at J, with 13 bases between the two ends. The CDR3 coding sequence is TGTGCCAGCAGTTTGGTCGGGGCGGCCGAAAAACTGTTTTTT. Its translation is CASSLVGAAEKLFF.

Turning to this clonotype: This may be a read error, as it is one base from a much larger clone. V is TRBV28 and J is TRBJ2-7, with D possibly matching TRBD1 (6 bases). From germline, CDR1 is MDHEN and CDR2 SYDVKM. The CDR3 is 15 amino acids. With 5 bases removed from V and 6 bases from J, the gap between germline ends came to 20 bases. This CDR3 is CASSPRFRDNCEQYF. DNA of the CDR3: TGTGCCAGCAGTCCCCGGTTTCGGGACAACTGCGAGCAGTACTTC.

In the case of this clonotype: This may arise from a read error, as a much more abundant clone is one base away. The rearrangement links TRBV2 to TRBJ2-2, with TRBD2 identical over 13 bases. This CDR3 contains 14 residues. Germline lookup yields CDR1 SNHLY and CDR2 FYNNEI. The CDR3 sequence: CVSRTSGRAGELFF. CDR3 bases: TGTGTCAGCAGAACTAGCGGGAGGGCCGGGGAGCTGTTTTTT.

The chain couples TRBV6-2 or TRBV6-3 to TRBJ2-1; D is ambiguous. Trimming stripped 5 bases from V and 9 bases from J, with 5 bases between. Germline V gene data show CDR1 as MNHEY and CDR2 as SVGEGT. The CDR3 length is 10 residues. In DNA form, the CDR3 reads TGTGCCAGCAGTGTCTTTGAGCAGTTCTTC. Amino acid sequence: CASSVFEQFF.

This clonotype has a count of ten or more. The chain joins TRBV2 to TRBJ2-1; D is perhaps TRBD1 or TRBD2 (5 bases each). Trimming removed 8 bases at V and 8 bases at J, with 16 bases between. The CDR3 spans 13 residues. The germline V gene has CDR1 SNHLY and CDR2 FYNNEI. The CDR3 DNA sequence: TGTGCCAGCGGTCAGAGGGGATCACATGAGCAGTTCTTC. Encoded protein: CASGQRGSHEQFF.

J is TRBJ2-3 and V is TRBV19, with D unclear. CDR3 length: 13 amino acids. Looked up from germline, CDR1 is LNHDA and CDR2 is SQIVND (reference sequence). V was trimmed by 2 bases and J by 6 bases, leaving 9 bases between them. The CDR3 DNA follows: TGTGCCAGTAGTATACAGCAATGGGATACGCAGTATTTT. This translates into CASSIQQWDTQYF.

This clonotype has ten or more counts. V is TRBV7-9 and J is TRBJ2-1; 9 bases fit TRBD2. CDR1 and CDR2 from the germline V gene are SEHNR and FQNEAQ (reference sequence). Unmatched junction bases numbered 7, after V lost 1 base and J lost 3 bases. This CDR3 has 17 amino acids. CDR3 amino acids: CASSLVRASGVYNEQFF. The CDR3 bases are TGTGCCAGCAGCTTAGTTCGGGCTAGCGGGGTCTACAATGAGCAGTTCTTC.

This clonotype was recorded a few times. This may be a read error: a much more frequent sequence differs by one nucleotide. The chain carries TRBV30 and TRBJ2-7; possible D gene TRBD2, 5 bases. V lost 8 bases, J lost 4 bases, and 12 bases lay in between. This CDR3 comprises 11 residues. Germline CDR1 reads GTSNPN; CDR2 reads SVGIG (reference sequence). The CDR3: CARNPGYEQYF. The CDR3 nucleotides are TGTGCCCGGAATCCGGGGTACGAGCAGTACTTC.

The gene calls are TRBV11-2 and TRBJ2-1; 8 positions agree with TRBD2. Germline V gives CDR1 SGHAT, CDR2 FQNNGV. Trimming cost V 0 bases and J 7 bases; bases outside gene matches: 8. This CDR3 has 16 residues. For the CDR3, the DNA is TGTGCCAGCAGCTTAGATAGAAGCGGGAGAAGTAATGAGCAGTTCTTC. Its protein is CASSLDRSGRSNEQFF.

The V and J genes are TRBV4-1 and TRBJ2-3; 10 bases line up with TRBD1. The CDR3 sequence is 16 residues long. Unmatched junction bases numbered 10, after V lost 4 bases and J lost 6 bases. Looked up from germline, CDR1 is MGHRA and CDR2 is YSYEKL. CDR3 sequence: CASSPTGTGDMDTQYF. In nucleotides, the CDR3 is TGCGCCAGCAGCCCCACCGGGACAGGGGACATGGATACGCAGTATTTT.

This clonotype came up many times. J is TRBJ2-7 and V is TRBV10-1; the D gene is possibly TRBD2 (5 bases). The CDR3 loop spans 15 amino acids. V was clipped by 2 bases and J by 2 bases, with 13 bases between them. The germline CDR1 and CDR2 sequences are WNHNN and SYGVQD (reference sequence). DNA of the CDR3: TGCGCCAGCAGTGAGAGGTCGAGCGGAGCCTACGAGCAGTACTTC. Protein product: CASSERSSGAYEQYF.

As for this clonotype: A much larger clone is a single base away; this may be a read error. The CDR3 region has the DNA TGTGTCAGCAGCCACCGACAGGCGCATTCACCCCTCCACTTT. Translating it yields CVSSHRQAHSPLHF. The chain links TRBV3-1 to TRBJ1-6; D possibly corresponds to TRBD1 (6 bases). Germline V gives CDR1 LGHDT, CDR2 YNNKEL (reference sequence). This CDR3 has 14 residues. Full variable domain (remainder filled in from reference TRBV3-1 and TRBJ1-6): DTAVSQTPKYLVTQMGNDKSIKCEQNLGHDTMYWYKQDSKKFLKIMFSYNNKELIINETVPNRFSPKSPDKAHLNLHINSLELGDSAVYFCVSSHRQAHSPLHFGNGTRLTVT.

There are many counts of this clonotype. CDR3 residues: CASSFDGSAEAFF. CDR3 sequence (DNA): TGTGCCAGCAGCTTCGACGGAAGCGCTGAAGCTTTCTTT. V and J are TRBV11-3 and TRBJ1-1; D gene ambiguous. The germline V gene encodes CDR1 SGHNT and CDR2 YENEEA. V was clipped by 3 bases and J by 6 bases, with 11 bases between them. The CDR3 has 13 amino acids.

The genes are TRBV20-1 and TRBJ1-2, with no clear D. V was clipped by 4 bases and J by 5 bases, with 5 bases between them. The germline V gene has CDR1 DFQATT and CDR2 SNEGSKA (reference sequence). The CDR3 contains 10 residues. CDR3 residues: CSATVYGYTF. The CDR3 DNA reads as TGCAGTGCTACAGTTTATGGCTACACCTTC.

This clonotype was picked up many times. The chain joins TRBV3-1 to TRBJ1-4; D unresolved. V was cut by 1 base and J by 8 bases, with 5 bases left in between. Germline V lookup: CDR1 LGHDT, CDR2 YNNKEL (reference sequence). The CDR3 covers 12 residues. The CDR3 sequence is CASSQVGEKLFF. CDR3 nucleotide sequence: TGTGCCAGCAGCCAAGTGGGGGAAAAACTGTTTTTT.

At least ten counts were recorded for this clonotype. The chain couples TRBV18 to TRBJ1-5; D is unclear. The V gene's germline CDR1 is KGHSH and CDR2 LQKENI. With 3 bases removed from V and 0 bases from J, the gap between germline ends came to 6 bases. This CDR3 comprises 14 residues. The CDR3 spells CASSPKDSNQPQHF. CDR3 DNA: TGTGCCAGCTCACCTAAGGATAGCAATCAGCCCCAGCATTTT. The full variable domain, rest sourced from reference TRBV18 and TRBJ1-5, is NAGVMQNPRHLVRRRGQEARLRCSPMKGHSHVYWYRQLPEEGLKFMVYLQKENIIDESGMPKERFSAEFPKEGPSILRIQQVVRGDSAAYFCASSPKDSNQPQHFGDGTRLSIL.

This clonotype has a count of ten or more. V usage is TRBV20-1 and J usage is TRBJ2-7; 10 nucleotides agree with TRBD2. The CDR3 sequence is 13 residues long. J lost 4 bases, V lost 5 bases, and 5 bases had no gene match. Per germline, CDR1 DFQATT and CDR2 SNEGSKA (reference sequence). The CDR3 DNA sequence: TGCAGTGCTGTCGGACTAGCGGATTACGAGCAGTACTTC. Encoded protein: CSAVGLADYEQYF.

This clonotype showed up many times. V and J are TRBV7-9 and TRBJ2-7; D remains unclear. The CDR3 spans 12 residues. Trimming removed 1 base from V and 2 bases from J, with 3 bases in between. Germline V gene data show CDR1 as SEHNR and CDR2 as FQNEAQ (reference sequence). The CDR3 protein is CASSLGAYEQYF. In DNA, the CDR3 is TGTGCCAGCAGCTTAGGGGCCTACGAGCAGTACTTC.

The V and J genes are TRBV18 and TRBJ2-1; a weak D match, TRBD1 (5 bases). Germline CDR1 is KGHSH and CDR2 is LQKENI. V lost 2 bases, J lost 9 bases, and 17 bases lay in between. There are 15 residues in the CDR3. The CDR3 sequence is CASSPDNRQGGEQFF. The CDR3 DNA reads as TGTGCCAGCTCACCAGATAATAGGCAGGGCGGTGAGCAGTTCTTC. Variable domain in full (rest from reference TRBV18 and TRBJ2-1): NAGVMQNPRHLVRRRGQEARLRCSPMKGHSHVYWYRQLPEEGLKFMVYLQKENIIDESGMPKERFSAEFPKEGPSILRIQQVVRGDSAAYFCASSPDNRQGGEQFFGPGTRLTVL.

The chain joins TRBV20-1 to TRBJ2-7; no reliable D call. Germline loops: CDR1 DFQATT, CDR2 SNEGSKA (reference sequence). The CDR3 extends over 12 amino acids. Trimming pared 3 bases from V and 0 bases from J, leaving 6 bases between. The CDR3 region is CSASNFSYEQYF. The CDR3, as DNA: TGCAGTGCTAGTAACTTCTCCTACGAGCAGTACTTC.

This clonotype was observed many times. The chain is built from TRBV2 and TRBJ1-1; TRBD1 agrees at 8 bases. Germline V gene lookup returns CDR1 SNHLY and CDR2 FYNNEI. The CDR3 consists of 15 residues. V shed 8 bases and J 10 bases; nucleotides not matched to a gene: 18. CDR3 DNA sequence: TGTGCCAGCCTCCACCCGGGACAGGCCGTGATACTAGCTTTCTTT. It codes for CASLHPGQAVILAFF.

This clonotype showed up many times. Written as DNA, the CDR3 is TGCGCCAGCAGCTTGGGTCCGGGGGGAACCTACAATGAGCAGTTCTTC. This encodes CASSLGPGGTYNEQFF. V is TRBV5-1 and J is TRBJ2-1, with 7 bases lining up with TRBD2. Unmatched junction bases numbered 5, after V lost 0 bases and J lost 2 bases. There are 16 residues in the CDR3. Germline V gene sequence: CDR1 SGHRS, CDR2 YFSETQ.

V and J are TRBV18 and TRBJ2-6, with 8 bases that match TRBD1. Germline V CDR1 and CDR2: KGHSH, LQKENI. There are 16 residues in the CDR3. J lost 9 bases, V lost 4 bases, and 11 bases had no gene match. This CDR3 reads CASSLYQGALDNVLTF. CDR3 DNA: TGTGCCAGCTCACTCTATCAGGGGGCGCTAGACAACGTCCTGACTTTC.

This clonotype was detected ten times or more. The J gene is TRBJ2-7, the V gene TRBV20-1; weak D call: TRBD1 (6 bases). The ends were cut back, 7 bases at V and 2 bases at J, with 9 bases in the middle. Germline CDR1 DFQATT, CDR2 SNEGSKA (reference sequence). There are 11 residues in the CDR3. The CDR3 coding sequence is TGCAGTGTTGAGGGGGCCTACGAGCAGTACTTC. Residues: CSVEGAYEQYF.